This TCR beta chain originates from a study of OX40 agonist ivuxolimab in advanced cancers. Study findings and constraints: Mean expanded clone counts were higher in CD8+ than CD4+ T cells.

Only in-frame clones appear in the TCRdb table, and some are missing; sequencing was by immunoSEQ multiplex PCR. The table includes about 68,000 clones, roughly 84% detected once. This CDR3 region has 14 residues. V was clipped by 9 bases and J by 0 bases, with 12 bases between them. Germline CDR1 SGDLS, CDR2 YYNGEE. Remarks on this clone: Its target is not known.

Autoimmune disease history or systemic immunosuppression excluded patients. This specimen was CD4+ or CD8+ T cells sorted from blood, taken in a trial of the OX40 agonist ivuxolimab. The source is an adult with an advanced solid tumor such as melanoma, head and neck, liver or kidney cancer. The chain carries TRBV9 and TRBJ2-2; the D gene is possibly TRBD1 (6 bases). The CDR3, as DNA: TGTGCCACCCAACAGGGTCCGAACACCGGGGAGCTGTTTTTT. Amino acid sequence: CATQQGPNTGELFF.